This is a list of T cell receptor beta chains from one sample in a study of CD8+CD57+ T cells in acquired aplastic anemia. MiXCR was run by TCRdb on the reads, yielding one entry per CDR3 protein. The profile covers about 270,000 distinct CDR3 sequences, with approximately 55% appearing a single time and approximately 8.2% taken by the ten largest. Sequences were obtained from sorted CD4+, CD8+, or CD8+CD57+ T cells (not recorded which) from PBMCs. The receptors derive from a human donor with severe aplastic anemia or a healthy control (not recorded which). CDR3s include the opening cysteine and the closing phenylalanine or tryptophan. A D gene is named only where the DNA matches it firmly. Size is omitted from some rows. Given values are once, few, many or a class for expanded clones.

- | TRBJ2-7 | many | TRBV18 | TGTGCCAGCTCACCCCCCAATGCCTACGAGCAGTACTTC | CASSPPNAYEQYF
- | TRBJ2-1 | - | TRBV10-2 | TGCGCCAGCAGTGAGGTTGAGGCGGGAAGCTACAATGAGCAGTTCTTC | CASSEVEAGSYNEQFF
TRBD2 | TRBJ2-1 | few | TRBV7-2 | TGTGCCAGCAGCTTGGCCCCTAGCGGGAGCACCTACAATGAGCAGTTCTTC | CASSLAPSGSTYNEQFF
TRBD2 | TRBJ2-1 | few | TRBV6-2/TRBV6-3 | TGTGCCAGCAGTTACTCCGCGACTAGCGCATATAACAATGAGCAGTTCTTC | CASSYSATSAYNNEQFF
TRBD1 | TRBJ1-5 | once | TRBV7-8 | TGTGCCAGCAGCTCCGGGACAGCTTTCGGTCAGCCCCAGCATTTT | CASSSGTAFGQPQHF
- | TRBJ2-5 | - | TRBV7-6 | TGTGCCAGCAGCTTGGTGTACCAAGAGACCCAGTACTTC | CASSLVYQETQYF
- | TRBJ2-7 | - | TRBV20-1 | TGCAGTGCCCAAGGAGACAGGTCCCGCGAGCAGTACTTC | CSAQGDRSREQYF
- | TRBJ2-4 | once | TRBV29-1 | TGCAGCCCCGCGTCGAGGGTCGCGAAAAACATTCAGTACTTC | CSPASRVAKNIQYF
- | TRBJ2-3 | - | TRBV19 | TGTGCCAGTAACCCGACTGGGCCCCCTCCCACAGATACGCAGTATTTT | CASNPTGPPPTDTQYF
- | TRBJ2-1 | - | TRBV24-1 | TGTGCCACCAGTGATCCCTCCAACCGATCTCCTTCTCTCTTC | CATSDPSNRSPSLF
- | TRBJ1-1 | - | TRBV12-3/TRBV12-4 | TGTGCCAGCAGCCCGAACGAGCTTACTGAAGCTTTCTTT | CASSPNELTEAFF
- | TRBJ1-5 | - | TRBV7-2 | TGTGCCAGCAGCTTACGGGAGGATCAGCCCCAGCATTTT | CASSLREDQPQHF
- | TRBJ1-6 | - | TRBV7-2 | TGTGCCAGCAGCTTTTTGGGACAAAGGCGTAATTCACCCCTCCACTTT | CASSFLGQRRNSPLHF
TRBD2 | TRBJ2-7 | - | TRBV15 | TGTGCCACCAGCAGAGGGACTAGCGGGGGGGGCTACGAGCAGTACTTC | CATSRGTSGGGYEQYF
- | TRBJ1-6 | once | TRBV7-8 | TGCGCCGGCAGCTTAGTAAACTTCCCCCGGAGCTCCTATAATTCACCCCTCCACTTT | CAGSLVNFPRSSYNSPLHF
- | TRBJ1-6 | - | TRBV7-9 | TGTGCCAGCAGCCCCGGACTAACAAGGCTTCACTTT | CASSPGLTRLHF
- | TRBJ2-4 | many | TRBV5-4 | TGTGCCAGCAGCCTAGGTGGGGAGTCCAAAAACATTCAGTACTTC | CASSLGGESKNIQYF
- | TRBJ2-2 | many | TRBV7-3 | TGTGCCAGCAGCTTAATCGGCGCCGGGGAGCTGTTTTTT | CASSLIGAGELFF
- | TRBJ1-2 | - | TRBV7-9 | TGTGCCAGCACCGGCTCGGAAGGCTACACCTTC | CASTGSEGYTF
- | TRBJ1-5 | - | TRBV7-2 | TGTGCCAGCAGCTCGCCATATCAGCCCCAGCATTTT | CASSSPYQPQHF
- | TRBJ1-1 | - | TRBV7-2 | TGTGCCAGCAGCATACAAAGTGAAGCTTTCTTT | CASSIQSEAFF
- | TRBJ1-5 | - | TRBV12-3/TRBV12-4 | TGTGCCAGCAGTTTAATAGTTGGGGCAGAATATAGCAATCAGCCCCAGCATTTT | CASSLIVGAEYSNQPQHF
- | TRBJ1-1 | - | TRBV7-2 | TGTGCCAGCATCTTAGACTCAGGGACGTCAAACACCGAAGCTTTCTTT | CASILDSGTSNTEAFF
TRBD1 | TRBJ1-2 | - | TRBV7-2 | TGTGCCAGCCTGCGGGACAGGGGGCTTAACTATGGCTACACCTTC | CASLRDRGLNYGYTF
- | TRBJ1-2 | few | TRBV3-1 | TGTGCCAGCAGCGGACAGCGAACTAACTATGGCTACACCTTC | CASSGQRTNYGYTF
TRBD2 | TRBJ2-7 | few | TRBV7-6 | TGTGCCAGTAGCTTAGACGGGGGGTACGAGCAGTACTTC | CASSLDGGYEQYF
- | TRBJ2-7 | - | TRBV5-6 | TGTGCCAGCAGCTTGTTGGGAAACGAGCAGTACTTC | CASSLLGNEQYF
TRBD2 | TRBJ2-6 | - | TRBV7-9 | TGTGCCAGCAGCGACCTAGCGGGAAGGGCTCGGGCCAACGTCCTGACTTTC | CASSDLAGRARANVLTF
TRBD1 | TRBJ1-5 | - | TRBV19 | TGTGCCAGTAGTATTGCGGACAGGTATCGCAATCAGCCCCAGCATTTT | CASSIADRYRNQPQHF
- | TRBJ2-3 | few | TRBV19 | TGTGCCAGTAGTATTCGCTACACAGATACGCAGTATTTT | CASSIRYTDTQYF
- | TRBJ1-1 | - | TRBV24-1 | TGTGCCACCAGTGATTTCCCCCCGAACACTGAAGCTTTCTTT | CATSDFPPNTEAFF
TRBD2 | TRBJ2-1 | - | TRBV10-1 | TGCGCCAGCAGTCCTTACCCGGGACTAGCGGGAGGGCCCCAACACAATGAGCAGTTCTTC | CASSPYPGLAGGPQHNEQFF
TRBD1 | TRBJ1-1 | few | TRBV29-1 | TGCAGCGTCCCTCCAGGGGGAGTCACTGAAGCTTTCTTT | CSVPPGGVTEAFF
- | TRBJ2-1 | - | TRBV6-5 | TGTGCCAGCAGTTACTCTCTATACAATGAGCAGTTCTTC | CASSYSLYNEQFF
- | TRBJ2-7 | many | TRBV19 | TGTGCCAGTAGTGCGGGACATCAAGGTTCCTACGAGCAGTACTTC | CASSAGHQGSYEQYF
TRBD1 | TRBJ1-5 | once | TRBV19 | TGTGCCAGTAGTATAGGTGGGACAGGGGGCGGCATTGGTCAGCCCCAGCATTTT | CASSIGGTGGGIGQPQHF
- | TRBJ1-2 | - | TRBV7-2 | TGTGCCAGCAGCTTAATAGGACCGGGCTACACCTTC | CASSLIGPGYTF
- | TRBJ2-7 | - | TRBV7-2 | TGTGCCAGCAGCTTCAGGGGGGGGCGTGGCGAGCAGTACTTC | CASSFRGGRGEQYF
- | TRBJ1-6 | - | TRBV29-1 | TGCAGCGTGACCCTTTCGGTAGACGTCAATTCACCCCTCCACTTT | CSVTLSVDVNSPLHF
TRBD2 | TRBJ2-2 | - | TRBV4-3 | TGCGCCAGCAGCCAATCTAGCGGGGGGGCGAAGGCGAACACCGGGGAGCTGTTTTTT | CASSQSSGGAKANTGELFF
TRBD1 | TRBJ2-7 | - | TRBV7-1 | TGTGCCAGCAGCGCATCAGGACAGGGCCTGTACGAGCAGTACTTC | CASSASGQGLYEQYF
TRBD1 | TRBJ2-7 | few | TRBV19 | TGTGCCAGTAGGCCCGGGACAGCCTACGAGCAGTACTTC | CASRPGTAYEQYF
- | TRBJ1-1 | - | TRBV6-6 | TGTGCCAGTCAAAAAGAGGGACAACTAACTGAAGCTTTCTTT | CASQKEGQLTEAFF
- | TRBJ1-6 | many | TRBV6-5 | TGTGCCAGCAAAACCGGGACAACCAACCTACTGGGGTCACCCCTCCACTTT | CASKTGTTNLLGSPLHF